The sequence of this TCR beta chain was determined in a study of T cells in severe cutaneous drug reactions (dated by TCRdb to the late 2010s). In terms of the full investigation: Patients were recruited between the early 2010s and the late 2010s from Taiwan, Thailand and a European registry network. Enrollment was limited to patients whose SJS/TEN or DRESS diagnosis was probable or definite according to RegiSCAR criteria. Assignment of the culprit drug relied on both the Naranjo algorithm and the ALDEN drug causality algorithm. Biological samples, such as blister fluids/cells and PBMC, were collected from patients during the acute or recovery stage. Single-cell sequencing, quantitative PCR validation, functional assays and transgenic mouse experiments were combined with bulk TCR sequencing. Libraries were prepared using iRepertoire multiplex PCR, and a comparison was cited by the authors in which similar capture of abundant clonotypes was shown across iRepertoire and 5' RACE methods with or without UMI.

For both bulk and single-cell sequencing, libraries were prepared with the iRepertoire multiplex PCR system using TCR subtype-specific primers. Multiplex PCR using primers aimed at the V, D and J gene regions produced the bulk TCR beta libraries. Bulk TCR library preparation used roughly 100-500 ng of RNA per sample as input. An Illumina MiSeq was used to sequence bulk TCR beta amplicons. Concerning the study's data processing: Sample misassignments and low-quality sequencing reads were removed through quality control steps. CDR3 was defined as the amino acids between the V-gene Y[YFLI]C motif and the J-segment [FW]GXGT motif. The IMGT database served as the reference for assigning TRBV and TRBJ genes and CDR3 clonotypes. For each sample, TRBV expression was normalized against the mean for the same gene in PBMC from fewer than 45 healthy donors. TCRdb reprocessed the reads and lists each CDR3 protein sequence as a single entry, with no DNA. These V and J calls originate from TCRdb's pipeline instead of the authors' own analysis. The table for this sample lists around 20,000 distinct CDR3 sequences. Approximately 7.5% of the sample goes to the ten largest clones.

On the study overall, not on this receptor specifically: A public TCRbeta CDR3, present at a mean of approximately 13% in all seven CBZ-SJS/TEN blister samples, was undetectable or scarce in PBMC from tolerant controls and healthy donors. According to the authors, further study is still needed to determine whether the public TCR generalizes to SJS/TEN caused by other drugs. CBZ-SJS/TEN patients showed strongly increased TRBV12-4 usage, with an average of about 30% in blister cells and around 4.6% in PBMC.

As concerns this clonotype: It lacks a known antigen.

Sequencing was performed on donors who were patients with carbamazepine-induced Stevens-Johnson syndrome or toxic epidermal necrolysis (CBZ-SJS/TEN). The peripheral blood repertoires were obtained from CBZ-SJS/TEN patients of Han Chinese origin (roughly five) and European origin (about 6). Patients with drug-induced severe cutaneous adverse reactions had T cell receptor repertoires profiled by next-generation sequencing to look for drug-specific clonotypes. RNA was isolated either from blister cells of skin lesions or from peripheral blood mononuclear cells. The CDR3 has 13 amino acids, counting the end cysteine and phenylalanine. DNA for this receptor is not on file. CDR1 DFQATT and CDR2 SNEGSKA are derived from the germline V gene (reference sequence).

This sequence originates from a human donor with toxic epidermal necrolysis, a severe cutaneous drug reaction. The chain employs TRBV20-1 and TRBJ2-5; lacking DNA, the TRBD2 call made by TCRdb goes unchecked. The specimen was PBMCs. Here the CDR3 is given as CSAQRRGRETQYF.